One and the same sample provided the 31 T cell receptor beta chains below, sequenced in a study of regulatory T cells in long-lasting Graves disease. Library construction for TCR beta used iRepertoire HTBI primers and Arm-PCR of CDR3 regions. MiXCR, run by TCRdb on the multiplex PCR reads, gives a single entry per CDR3 protein. The table includes roughly 360,000 distinct CDR3 sequences, over 9.5% detected once. Regarding time point: newly diagnosed GD, antithyroid drugs for less than 3 months. PBMC-derived RNA was used for the TCR library. These same data were also listed under a study on T cells in Graves' hyperthyroidism and ophthalmopathy.

The sample here was peripheral blood mononuclear cells (PBMCs), taken at new diagnosis, from a patient treated with antithyroid drugs. The receptors derive from a woman aged 18-29 years with Graves disease.

This clonotype has a handful of counts. The chain employs TRBV19 and TRBJ1-1, with no clear D. Germline V gives CDR1 LNHDA, CDR2 SQIVND (reference sequence). Deletions cut 2 bases from V and 10 bases from J, with 14 bases between. The CDR3 has 13 residues. CDR3 sequence (DNA): TGTGCCAGTAGTATAAAGGATCGGCGTGGAGCTTTCTTT. Translation gives CASSIKDRRGAFF.

This clonotype was recorded at least ten times. The chain is built from TRBV6-2 or TRBV6-3 and TRBJ1-1; D unresolved. V gave up 2 bases and J gave up 8 bases, with 27 bases separating them. The V gene's germline CDR1 is MNHEY and CDR2 SVGEGT. This CDR3 spans 18 amino acids. The CDR3, as DNA: TGTGCCAGCAGTTACCCCATTTTCGAGGGCTTGAACGAGAGGGAAGCTTTCTTT. Translating gives CASSYPIFEGLNEREAFF.

This clonotype was counted many times. The V and J genes are TRBV6-2 or TRBV6-3 and TRBJ2-1; no definite D call. The CDR3 consists of 13 residues. Germline values: CDR1 MNHEY, CDR2 SVGEGT. Trimming pared 4 bases from V and 8 bases from J, leaving 12 bases between. The CDR3 DNA reads TGTGCCAGCAGTTCCGTCCGGGTCGATGAGCAGTTCTTC. It yields the protein CASSSVRVDEQFF.

This clonotype turned up a few times. The rearrangement links TRBV9 to TRBJ1-2; unclear D gene. The germline CDR1 and CDR2 sequences are SGDLS and YYNGEE. V dropped 0 bases and J dropped 1 base, with 7 bases sitting between them. This CDR3 contains 14 residues. The CDR3 DNA reads as TGTGCCAGCAGCGTAGAGGACCTTAACTATGGCTACACCTTC. This translates into CASSVEDLNYGYTF.

This clonotype was picked up many times. J is TRBJ2-7 and V is TRBV20-1; D gene unclear. The CDR3 has 15 residues. Trimming left V 4 bases short and J 4 bases short, with 20 bases between. Germline CDR1 and CDR2: DFQATT and SNEGSKA (reference sequence). CDR3 region: CSATVNLRLGYEQYF. CDR3 nucleotide sequence: TGCAGTGCTACCGTTAATCTGCGGTTGGGGTACGAGCAGTACTTC.

This clonotype was counted many times. The chain recombines TRBV19 with TRBJ2-1, with 9 bases matching TRBD1. With V trimmed by 3 bases and J by 0 bases, 6 bases remained unmatched. The CDR3 length is 17 residues. Germline loops: CDR1 LNHDA, CDR2 SQIVND (reference sequence). CDR3 coding DNA: TGTGCCAGTAGTATCTGGCCGGGACAGGGCTCCTACAATGAGCAGTTCTTC. Encoded protein: CASSIWPGQGSYNEQFF.

This clonotype was counted at least ten times. The V and J genes are TRBV10-3 and TRBJ1-2; no clear D. Deletions cut 0 bases from V and 11 bases from J, with 16 bases between. The CDR3 length is 14 residues. CDR1 and CDR2 (germline): ENHRY, SYGVKD. For the CDR3, the DNA is TGTGCCATCAGTGAGTCGATGTACACAGCCGTGTACACCTTC. Protein: CAISESMYTAVYTF.

The chain links TRBV7-8 to TRBJ1-2; D unclear. The CDR3 covers 15 residues. V lost 0 bases, J lost 4 bases, and 12 bases lay in between. Germline V CDR1 and CDR2: SGHVS, FQNEAQ. The CDR3 nucleotides are TGTGCCAGCAGCTTAGCCGGGGTCTCCAGCTATGGCTACACCTTC. Encoded protein: CASSLAGVSSYGYTF.

This clonotype was recorded at least ten times. The chain has TRBV7-2 and TRBJ1-1; TRBD1 is a possible D gene (6 bases). The germline CDR1 and CDR2 sequences are SGHTA and FQGNSA. The ends were cut back, 2 bases at V and 1 base at J, with 14 bases in the middle. CDR3 length: 16 amino acids. The DNA of the CDR3 is TGTGCCAGCAGCTTACGGACAGTTGGTCCGAACACTGAAGCTTTCTTT. As protein: CASSLRTVGPNTEAFF. The variable domain in full, with the rest retrieved from reference TRBV7-2 and TRBJ1-1, is GAGVSQSPSNKVTEKGKDVELRCDPISGHTALYWYRQSLGQGLEFLIYFQGNSAPDKSGLPSDRFSAERTGGSVSTLTIQRTQQEDSAVYLCASSLRTVGPNTEAFFGQGTRLTVV.

V is TRBV19 and J is TRBJ2-3; 8 nucleotides agree with TRBD1. With V trimmed by 0 bases and J by 6 bases, 11 bases remained unmatched. CDR1 is LNHDA and CDR2 is SQIVND in the germline V gene (reference sequence). This CDR3 has 17 amino acids. The CDR3 region is CASSIEVAGGASDTQYF. The CDR3 bases are TGTGCCAGTAGTATAGAGGTCGCAGGGGGCGCATCGGATACGCAGTATTTT.

There are a few counts of this clonotype. The gene calls are TRBV7-2 and TRBJ2-1; the match to TRBD2 covers 8 bases. Losses at the gene ends were 0 bases for V and 5 bases for J; bases not matched to a gene: 6. The CDR3 extends over 16 amino acids. Germline V CDR1 and CDR2: SGHTA, FQGNSA. CDR3 residues: CASSLARFSGDNEQFF. For the CDR3, the DNA is TGTGCCAGCAGCTTAGCGAGATTTAGCGGGGACAATGAGCAGTTCTTC.

As concerns this clonotype: Lacking the conserved final phenylalanine or tryptophan, this CDR3 likely reflects a read error. This sequence joins TRBV7-2 and TRBJ1-6; D perhaps matches TRBD1 (5 bases). V shed 4 bases and J shed 8 bases, with 15 bases lying between them. This CDR3 is 15 amino acids long. Germline V lookup: CDR1 SGHTA, CDR2 FQGNSA. In DNA, the CDR3 is TGTGCCAGCAGCTCTTACCGGGACGGCGATTCACCCCTCCACTCT. Its protein is CASSSYRDGDSPLHS.

On this clonotype itself: A far larger clone is one nucleotide away, so this likely arose from a read error. The J gene is TRBJ2-1, the V gene TRBV7-2; D unresolved. The CDR3 length is 13 residues. CDR1 and CDR2 (germline): SGHTA, FQGNSA. Trimming removed 3 bases from V and 10 bases from J, with 13 bases in between. CDR3 coding DNA: TGTGCCAGCAGCTTCTCACTCTCCTACGAGCAGTTCTTC. Protein: CASSFSLSYEQFF.

This clonotype showed up many times. The chain couples TRBV11-1 to TRBJ2-3; D is ambiguous. In germline, CDR1 is SGHAT, CDR2 FQDESV (reference sequence). The germline V and J ends were trimmed by 5 bases and 5 bases, with 8 bases remaining between them. CDR3 size: 12 residues. Here the CDR3 reads CASSPAKDTQYF. The DNA for the CDR3 is TGTGCCAGCAGCCCGGCGAAAGATACGCAGTATTTT.

This clonotype came up many times. V gene TRBV20-1 combines with J gene TRBJ2-1; 12 nucleotides agree with TRBD2. The junction had 3 bases not matched to a gene; V was cut back by 5 bases and J by 4 bases. Germline V lookup: CDR1 DFQATT, CDR2 SNEGSKA (reference sequence). The CDR3 covers 14 residues. CDR3 in amino acids: CSAGGLAGYNEQFF. Here the CDR3 DNA reads TGCAGTGCTGGGGGACTAGCGGGTTACAATGAGCAGTTCTTC.

This clonotype was seen ten or more times. This chain uses TRBV14 with TRBJ2-7; the D gene could be TRBD1 or TRBD2 (5 bases each). This CDR3 region has 15 residues. Germline V gene data show CDR1 as SGHDN and CDR2 as FVKESK. With 1 base removed from V and 0 bases from J, the gap between germline ends came to 10 bases. The CDR3 spells CASSQGETASYEQYF. The DNA of the CDR3 is TGTGCCAGCAGCCAAGGGGAGACAGCCTCCTACGAGCAGTACTTC.

Only a few counts were recorded for this clonotype. This sequence joins TRBV9 and TRBJ1-2; D unclear. Germline V CDR1 and CDR2: SGDLS, YYNGEE. The CDR3 is 15 amino acids. The V end lost 2 bases, the J end lost 1 base, and 12 bases lay between the germline ends. The CDR3 bases are TGTGCCAGCAGCGTGGACCCAACGAGTAACTATGGCTACACCTTC. It encodes CASSVDPTSNYGYTF. Full variable domain (outside the CDR3, taken from reference TRBV9 and TRBJ1-2): DSGVTQTPKHLITATGQRVTLRCSPRSGDLSVYWYQQSLDQGLQFLIQYYNGEERAKGNILERFSAQQFPDLHSELNLSSLELGDSALYFCASSVDPTSNYGYTFGSGTRLTVV.

DNA of the CDR3: TGTGCCAGTTGTCCCAGGGGAAGTGGCTACACCTTC. Translating gives CASCPRGSGYTF. This sequence joins TRBV19 and TRBJ1-2; D is possibly TRBD1 (6 bases). Germline CDR1 and CDR2: LNHDA and SQIVND (reference sequence). Trimming shortened V by 8 bases and J by 7 bases, and 14 bases separated the two germline ends. This CDR3 has 12 residues.

In this sample, this clonotype turned up many times. The V call is TRBV6-1, the J call TRBJ1-1; D remains ambiguous. This CDR3 is 13 amino acids long. Germline lookup yields CDR1 MNHNS and CDR2 SASEGT. V lost 5 bases to trimming and J lost 8 bases, with 15 bases between them. The CDR3 bases are TGTGCCAGCAGTAAGGCGGGTTTGAACGAAGCTTTCTTT. Translating gives CASSKAGLNEAFF.

This clonotype appeared many times. This CDR3 reads CASSLQMGTEAFF. In nucleotides, the CDR3 is TGCGCCAGCAGCTTGCAAATGGGCACTGAAGCTTTCTTT. The V and J genes are TRBV5-1 and TRBJ1-1; D not certain. The V end lost 1 base, the J end lost 4 bases, and 8 bases lay between the germline ends. The V gene's germline CDR1 is SGHRS and CDR2 YFSETQ. This CDR3 contains 13 residues. Full variable domain (remainder filled in from reference TRBV5-1 and TRBJ1-1): KAGVTQTPRYLIKTRGQQVTLSCSPISGHRSVSWYQQTPGQGLQFLFEYFSETQRNKGNFPGRFSGRQFSNSRSEMNVSTLELGDSALYLCASSLQMGTEAFFGQGTRLTVV.

This clonotype was counted ten times or more. CDR3 in amino acids: CASSSDRSTTIYGYTF. The CDR3 DNA follows: TGTGCCAGCAGTTCTGACAGGTCTACAACTATCTATGGCTACACCTTC. V usage is TRBV2 and J usage is TRBJ1-2, with a tentative D call TRBD1 (6 bases). The CDR3 runs to 16 residues. Germline loops: CDR1 SNHLY, CDR2 FYNNEI. The V end was cut by 5 bases, the J end by 4 bases, with 20 bases between.

In its sample, this clonotype was seen many times. The gene calls are TRBV30 and TRBJ2-7; no reliable D call. Germline values: CDR1 GTSNPN, CDR2 SVGIG (reference sequence). Trimming took 4 bases from V and 6 from J, leaving 10 bases between them. The CDR3 covers 11 residues. CDR3 DNA sequence: TGTGCCTGGACTCGACGGTCCGAGCAGTACTTC. Encoded protein: CAWTRRSEQYF.

This clonotype was seen repeatedly, ten times or more. The chain joins TRBV10-3 to TRBJ1-4; D is perhaps TRBD1 (5 bases). V lost 2 bases to trimming and J lost 14 bases, with 15 bases between them. This CDR3 is built from 13 residues. CDR1 ENHRY and CDR2 SYGVKD come from the germline V gene. In nucleotides, the CDR3 is TGTGCCATCAGTGAGGAACTCAGGGCTTGGCTGTTTTTT. Residues: CAISEELRAWLFF.

This clonotype was counted between two and nine times. This sequence joins TRBV20-1 and TRBJ2-1; TRBD2 agrees at 8 bases. The V segment lost 1 base and the J segment 6 bases; nucleotides outside the gene matches: 14. The CDR3 is 17 amino acids. Germline V lookup: CDR1 DFQATT, CDR2 SNEGSKA (reference sequence). The CDR3: CSARVIRAGGRINEQFF. The CDR3 region has the DNA TGCAGTGCTAGAGTCATTAGGGCGGGGGGCCGGATCAATGAGCAGTTCTTC.

This clonotype was detected ten times or more. The chain carries TRBV7-3 and TRBJ2-1; TRBD1 or TRBD2 may be the D gene (6 bases each). Trimming removed 3 bases at V and 6 bases at J, with 15 bases between. CDR3 size: 15 residues. CDR1 and CDR2 (germline): SGHTA, FQGTGA. The CDR3 bases are TGTGCCAGCAGCTTGCAGGGGCTGGGACTCAATGAGCAGTTCTTC. The encoded protein is CASSLQGLGLNEQFF. The complete variable domain, with remaining parts taken from reference TRBV7-3 and TRBJ2-1, reads GAGVSQTPSNKVTEKGKYVELRCDPISGHTALYWYRQSLGQGPEFLIYFQGTGAADDSGLPNDRFFAVRPEGSVSTLKIQRTERGDSAVYLCASSLQGLGLNEQFFGPGTRLTVL.

As to this clonotype: A single base separates this from a much larger clone, so it may be a read error. J is TRBJ2-1 and V is TRBV11-3; D possibly matches TRBD1 or TRBD2 (6 bases each). The length of the CDR3 is 15 residues. Germline-derived CDR1 and CDR2 are SGHNT and YENEEA. Trimming removed 3 bases from V and 9 bases from J, with 18 bases in between. The CDR3 nucleotides are TGTGCCAGCAGCTTTCTAGGGGGGCGGTCGAGTGAGCAGTTCTTC. It specifies CASSFLGGRSSEQFF.

This clonotype showed up just a few times. V usage is TRBV20-1 and J usage is TRBJ2-4; TRBD2 matches 14 bases. Germline CDR1 reads DFQATT; CDR2 reads SNEGSKA (reference sequence). Trimming removed 7 bases from V and 0 bases from J; junction bases left unmatched: 8. The CDR3 runs to 17 residues. In DNA, the CDR3 is TGCAGTGGGGGACTAGCGGGAGTGGATCTAGCCAAAAACATTCAGTACTTC. Protein sequence: CSGGLAGVDLAKNIQYF.

This clonotype was seen many times. The chain links TRBV5-1 to TRBJ2-1, with 7 positions matching TRBD1. The J segment lost 8 bases and the V segment lost 0 bases, leaving 8 bases of the junction unmatched. Germline V CDR1 and CDR2: SGHRS, YFSETQ. The CDR3 contains 15 residues. CDR3 DNA: TGCGCCAGCAGCTTGGATCCAGGGGGTTGGTATGAGCAGTTCTTC. It specifies CASSLDPGGWYEQFF. The full variable domain, its missing parts supplied by reference TRBV5-1 and TRBJ2-1, is KAGVTQTPRYLIKTRGQQVTLSCSPISGHRSVSWYQQTPGQGLQFLFEYFSETQRNKGNFPGRFSGRQFSNSRSEMNVSTLELGDSALYLCASSLDPGGWYEQFFGPGTRLTVL.

The sample holds a few counts of this clonotype. The V gene is TRBV6-1, the J gene TRBJ1-1, with D perhaps TRBD1 (6 bases). Trimming left V 7 bases short and J 3 bases short, with 12 bases between. This CDR3 has 13 amino acids. Germline CDR1 and CDR2: MNHNS and SASEGT. The CDR3 nucleotides are TGTGCCAGCAAACAGGGCTTGGACACTGAAGCTTTCTTT. Protein product: CASKQGLDTEAFF.

This chain connects TRBV19 to TRBJ2-3; D remains ambiguous. Trimming cost V 8 bases and J 3 bases, with 12 bases left between them. The CDR3 has 13 amino acids. CDR1 is LNHDA, CDR2 SQIVND, per germline (reference sequence). CDR3 coding DNA: TGTGCCAGTCAAAGCAGGTCGACAGATACGCAGTATTTT. Translation: CASQSRSTDTQYF.

The table lists this clonotype with many counts. This chain links TRBV7-2 with TRBJ2-3; D is ambiguous. The V gene lost 3 bases and the J gene lost 4 bases, with 17 bases spanning the gap. Germline V gives CDR1 SGHTA, CDR2 FQGNSA. The CDR3 covers 16 residues. CDR3 in amino acids: CASSLGYSPPSDTQYF. The DNA of the CDR3 is TGTGCCAGCAGCTTGGGCTATTCCCCCCCCTCAGATACGCAGTATTTT.